The 27 T cell receptor beta chains reported below all come from one sample, sequenced in a study of CDR3 diversity in severe acne. TCRdb called the PCR reads again in MiXCR, with one record for every CDR3 protein. The data contain approximately 97,000 distinct CDR3 sequences, about half of them singletons. Material: blood. These receptor sequences come from a male donor with acne.

This clonotype was seen a single time. This chain uses TRBV14 with TRBJ2-7; possibly TRBD1 for D (6 bases). The CDR3 runs 12 residues. The germline V gene encodes CDR1 SGHDN and CDR2 FVKESK. The CDR3 sequence: CAAAKTRGEQYV. The CDR3 nucleotides are TGTGCAGCAGCCAAGACCAGGGGCGAGCAGTACGTC.

This clonotype was observed a handful of times. The V call is TRBV2, the J call TRBJ1-4; 7 bases match TRBD1. Losses at the gene ends were 5 bases for V and 6 bases for J; bases not matched to a gene: 9. The CDR3 covers 15 residues. The germline gives CDR1 SNHLY, CDR2 FYNNEI. The chain's CDR3 is CASSPRTGIHEKLFF. The CDR3, as DNA: TGTGCCAGCAGTCCCAGGACAGGAATTCATGAAAAACTGTTTTTT.

This clonotype appeared many times. The conserved phenylalanine or tryptophan is not found at the CDR3 terminus, so this likely reflects a read error. The limits of the CDR3 on the DNA are not certain, so only TCRdb's listed CDR3 is given. This sequence joins TRBV10-3 and TRBJ2-7; the table assigns TRBD2, which was not confirmed against the DNA. The CDR3 spans 10 amino acids, including both terminal residues. Per the germline V gene, CDR1 is ENHRY and CDR2 is SYGVKD. CDR3 protein: CAISENWLAG.

This clonotype showed up many times. This chain links TRBV29-1 with TRBJ2-5, with TRBD2 matching 8 bases. The germline gives CDR1 SQVTM, CDR2 ANQGSEA. The V and J ends lost 3 bases and 7 bases, in that order; junction bases with no gene match: 7. The length of the CDR3 is 13 residues. This chain's CDR3 is CSVDSGSYVTQYF. The CDR3 DNA sequence: TGCAGCGTTGACAGCGGGAGCTACGTGACCCAGTACTTC.

As for this clonotype: A read error is likely, as this CDR3 ends without the conserved phenylalanine or tryptophan. The chain has TRBV6-1 and TRBJ2-2; TRBD1 agrees at 8 bases. Germline trimming cut 10 bases from V and 3 bases from J; bases unmatched to any gene: 4. The CDR3 length is 13 residues. Germline V gives CDR1 MNHNS, CDR2 SASEGT. The CDR3 coding sequence is TGTGCCATCGGACAGGGAGACACCGGGGAGCTGTTTTCT. This codes for CAIGQGDTGELFS.

The rearrangement uses TRBV7-9 and TRBJ2-7; possibly TRBD1 for D (6 bases). Trimming cost V 5 bases and J 3 bases, with 11 bases left between them. This CDR3 comprises 13 residues. The germline V gene has CDR1 SEHNR and CDR2 FQNEAQ (reference sequence). The CDR3 reads CASSPGQLYEQYF. Here the CDR3 DNA reads TGTGCCAGCAGCCCTGGACAGCTCTACGAGCAGTACTTC.

This clonotype was counted at least ten times. The chain is built from TRBV2 and TRBJ2-1; 9 bases map to TRBD2. Germline values: CDR1 SNHLY, CDR2 FYNNEI. The CDR3 consists of 18 residues. V gave up 4 bases and J gave up 8 bases; unmatched junction bases: 18. The CDR3 DNA reads TGTGCCAGCAGTGGGAAGTCCCCCCGTCTAGGCGGGAGGGATGAGCAGTTCTTC. It translates to CASSGKSPRLGGRDEQFF.

Details on this clonotype: Sequence at one end of the junction differs from germline and may be a read error. The V call is TRBV6-5, the J call TRBJ2-1; TRBD2 agrees at 7 bases. The germline gives CDR1 MNHEY, CDR2 SVGAGI. The CDR3 spans 17 residues. In DNA, the CDR3 is TGTGCCTGCAGTTTAGGACTAGAACACACCATTTACAATGAGCAGTTCTTC. This codes for CACSLGLEHTIYNEQFF.

This chain joins TRBV5-1 and TRBJ2-3; 7 positions match TRBD2. The CDR3 spans 16 residues. After removal of 3 bases from V and 2 bases from J, the junction contained 9 bases not matched to a gene. CDR1 SGHRS and CDR2 YFSETQ come from the germline V gene. CDR3 DNA: TGCGCCAGCAGCTGGGCCCCCCGGGAGGACACAGATACGCAGTATTTT. Residues: CASSWAPREDTDTQYF. The variable domain in full, completed from reference TRBV5-1 and TRBJ2-3, reads KAGVTQTPRYLIKTRGQQVTLSCSPISGHRSVSWYQQTPGQGLQFLFEYFSETQRNKGNFPGRFSGRQFSNSRSEMNVSTLELGDSALYLCASSWAPREDTDTQYFGPGTRLTVL.

This clonotype is deemed medium-sized. The chain carries TRBV9 and TRBJ2-5; TRBD1 matches 7 bases. From germline, CDR1 is SGDLS and CDR2 YYNGEE. Trimming at V came to 0 bases and at J to 4 bases, leaving 6 bases not matched to a gene. CDR3 size: 15 residues. Written as DNA, the CDR3 is TGTGCCAGCAGCGTAGTGGGCAGGGGGACAGAGACCCAGTACTTC. Its translation is CASSVVGRGTETQYF.

This clonotype was observed a single time. V and J are TRBV20-1 and TRBJ2-3, with 11 bases matching TRBD2. The J segment lost 2 bases and the V segment lost 2 bases, leaving 6 bases of the junction unmatched. This CDR3 region has 16 residues. Germline V gives CDR1 DFQATT, CDR2 SNEGSKA (reference sequence). CDR3 loop: CSARPSSGRATDTQYF. The CDR3 region has the DNA TGCAGTGCTAGACCTAGTAGCGGGAGGGCCACAGATACGCAGTATTTT.

V is TRBV5-6 and J is TRBJ1-1; D uncertain. The CDR3 loop spans 13 amino acids. The V and J ends lost 0 bases and 4 bases respectively, with 7 bases between them. The germline CDR1 and CDR2 sequences are SGHDT and YYEEEE. CDR3 bases: TGTGCCAGCAGCTTGGTGGAAGGCACTGAAGCTTTCTTT. Protein sequence: CASSLVEGTEAFF.

This clonotype was recorded at least ten times. This chain links TRBV4-1 with TRBJ2-1; 8 bases line up with TRBD1. This CDR3 has 15 amino acids. The V gene end was trimmed by 4 bases and the J gene end by 7 bases; junction bases not matched to a gene: 9. Germline V gene data show CDR1 as MGHRA and CDR2 as YSYEKL. CDR3 sequence: CASSLLGQALNEQFF. The CDR3 DNA is TGCGCCAGCAGCCTCCTGGGACAGGCGTTAAATGAGCAGTTCTTC.

The chain employs TRBV6-6 and TRBJ1-1; D gene ambiguous. Germline V gene lookup returns CDR1 MNHNY and CDR2 SVGAGI (reference sequence). V shed 8 bases and J shed 5 bases, with 21 bases lying between them. The CDR3 is made up of 15 amino acids. The CDR3 DNA reads as TGTGCCAGCGGTACGTTTGGAGGCGGGGAGACTGAAGCTTTCTTT. Amino acids: CASGTFGGGETEAFF.

This chain links TRBV29-1 with TRBJ2-5, with 7 bases aligning to TRBD1. The CDR3 length is 13 residues. CDR1 is SQVTM, CDR2 ANQGSEA, per germline. After removal of 6 bases from V and 5 bases from J, the junction contained 9 bases not matched to a gene. The CDR3: CSVERQGWETQYF. Here the CDR3 DNA reads TGCAGCGTAGAGAGACAGGGCTGGGAGACCCAGTACTTC.

There are many counts of this clonotype. The chain is built from TRBV10-1 and TRBJ1-1; D gene unclear. Per germline, CDR1 WNHNN and CDR2 SYGVQD (reference sequence). The CDR3 has 11 amino acids. V was cut by 2 bases and J by 8 bases, with 6 bases left in between. The CDR3 protein is CASSELGEAFF. The CDR3 nucleotides read TGCGCCAGCAGTGAGCTAGGGGAAGCTTTCTTT.

The chain employs TRBV7-2 and TRBJ2-7, with TRBD2 matching 9 bases. The CDR3 has 16 amino acids. With V trimmed by 4 bases and J by 0 bases, 7 bases remained unmatched. Germline V lookup: CDR1 SGHTA, CDR2 FQGNSA. CDR3 nucleotide sequence: TGTGCCAGCAGCTGCCTTAGCGGGAGTTTCTCCTACGAGCAGTACTTC. Translation gives CASSCLSGSFSYEQYF. The full variable domain, in which reference TRBV7-2 and TRBJ2-7 provide the parts outside the CDR3, is GAGVSQSPSNKVTEKGKDVELRCDPISGHTALYWYRQSLGQGLEFLIYFQGNSAPDKSGLPSDRFSAERTGGSVSTLTIQRTQQEDSAVYLCASSCLSGSFSYEQYFGPGTRLTVT.

V gene TRBV25-1 combines with J gene TRBJ1-1; 8 bases are a match to TRBD1. The CDR3 spans 17 residues. Germline V gene lookup returns CDR1 MGHDK and CDR2 SYGVNS. V lost 4 bases, J lost 8 bases, and 18 bases stayed unmatched. The CDR3 loop reads CASSVDRVETQYLEAFF. CDR3 in DNA: TGTGCCAGCAGTGTGGACAGGGTTGAGACCCAGTACTTAGAAGCTTTCTTT. The entire variable domain, with the rest obtained from reference TRBV25-1 and TRBJ1-1, is as follows: EADIYQTPRYLVIGTGKKITLECSQTMGHDKMYWYQQDPGMELHLIHYSYGVNSTEKGDLSSESTVSRIRTEHFPLTLESARPSHTSQYLCASSVDRVETQYLEAFFGQGTRLTVV.

This rearrangement joins TRBV29-1 to TRBJ2-2; the D gene is possibly TRBD1 (6 bases). Germline V gene data show CDR1 as SQVTM and CDR2 as ANQGSEA. The CDR3 is 15 amino acids. Trimming took 3 bases from V and 2 from J, leaving 13 bases between them. The CDR3 reads CSVDRGGTNTGELFF. The CDR3 bases are TGCAGCGTTGACCGGGGTGGGACAAACACCGGGGAGCTGTTTTTT.

This clonotype is medium-sized within its sample. The V and J genes are TRBV20-1 and TRBJ2-3, with TRBD2 matching 7 bases. The V segment lost 5 bases and the J segment 0 bases; nucleotides outside the gene matches: 11. This CDR3 is 16 amino acids long. From germline, CDR1 is DFQATT and CDR2 SNEGSKA (reference sequence). In DNA form, the CDR3 reads TGCAGTGCTGGGCCCATGGGGGGGTCTAGCACAGATACGCAGTATTTT. Its protein is CSAGPMGGSSTDTQYF.

This clonotype was seen a few times. The chain carries TRBV6-6 and TRBJ1-1; D gene unclear. V gave up 1 base and J gave up 0 bases, with 15 bases separating them. Germline V lookup: CDR1 MNHNY, CDR2 SVGAGI (reference sequence). CDR3 length: 17 residues. The CDR3 region has the DNA TGTGCCAGCAGTTACTACGCTGGGGAGAGATTGAACACTGAAGCTTTCTTT. Encoded protein: CASSYYAGERLNTEAFF.

There are many counts of this clonotype. The chain carries TRBV7-2 and TRBJ2-3, with 14 positions matching TRBD2. Germline CDR1 reads SGHTA; CDR2 reads FQGNSA. The CDR3 runs 14 residues. V shed 2 bases and J 14 bases; nucleotides not matched to a gene: 6. CDR3 protein: CASSLSWTSGGWYF. CDR3 nucleotides: TGTGCCAGCAGCTTATCGTGGACTAGCGGGGGGTGGTATTTT.

The CDR3 DNA reads TGCGCCAGCACGAGGGGGCCCCACACTGAAGCTTTCTTT. Its translation: CASTRGPHTEAFF. The chain links TRBV10-1 to TRBJ1-1, with 7 bases that match TRBD1. Unmatched junction bases numbered 5, after V lost 7 bases and J lost 3 bases. The CDR3 contains 13 residues. Germline loops: CDR1 WNHNN, CDR2 SYGVQD (reference sequence).

The chain employs TRBV20-1 and TRBJ2-7; D may be TRBD1 or TRBD2 (5 bases each). Trimming left V 5 bases short and J 6 bases short, with 14 bases between. This CDR3 region has 12 residues. Germline V gives CDR1 DFQATT, CDR2 SNEGSKA (reference sequence). The DNA for the CDR3 is TGCAGTGCTCCACCGCCGGGGCCCGAGCAGTACTTC. Amino acid sequence: CSAPPPGPEQYF.

The genes are TRBV7-3 and TRBJ2-2; D not certain. The CDR3 covers 15 residues. V lost 3 bases and J lost 4, with 12 bases in between. Germline V lookup: CDR1 SGHTA, CDR2 FQGTGA. CDR3 nucleotides: TGTGCCAGCAGCTTCTATGCAGCCACCACCGGGGAGCTGTTTTTT. Translated, it gives CASSFYAATTGELFF.

The rearrangement uses TRBV19 and TRBJ1-5, with a tentative D call TRBD1 (6 bases). Per the germline V gene, CDR1 is LNHDA and CDR2 is SQIVND (reference sequence). The length of the CDR3 is 12 residues. V lost 9 bases, J lost 9 bases, and 15 bases lay in between. The CDR3 region has the DNA TGTGCCAGGCAGGGGACTAAAGGGCCCCAGCATTTT. It translates to CARQGTKGPQHF.

The V gene is TRBV9, the J gene TRBJ2-7, with 9 bases fitting TRBD1. The DNA matches TRBJ2-1 better at its end, which makes the J call doubtful. The CDR3 extends over 14 amino acids. In germline, CDR1 is SGDLS, CDR2 YYNGEE. The CDR3 region has the DNA TGTGCCAGCAGCGCAGGACAGGGGAGGAATGAGCAGTTCTTC. Its protein is CASSAGQGRNEQFF.